This T cell receptor (beta chain) stems from a study of blood T cells in healthy people across ages. Background on the study: For every two T cells, template switching captured about one barcoded beta molecule.

V shed 2 bases and J shed 2 bases, with 11 bases lying between them. The CDR3 runs 15 residues. Germline V lookup: CDR1 SGHTA, CDR2 FQGNSA. Study-level results: Diversity figures based on one million T cells were deemed too low.

Primed by a sample-barcoded 5' primer and a J-beta primer mix, a second PCR proceeded for roughly 6 to 12 cycles. TCRdb re-called the 5' RACE reads through MiXCR, storing one row per CDR3 protein. The data show fewer than 900,000 distinct CDR3 sequences, about 37% seen once. In its sample, this clonotype was seen a few times. Its antigen is not known. The clonotype comes from a man aged 18 to 30 in good health. Sequenced material: blood. V is TRBV7-2 and J is TRBJ2-3; D gene ambiguous. This chain's CDR3 is CASSLSWVITDTQYF. Here the CDR3 DNA reads TGTGCCAGCAGCTTAAGTTGGGTGATCACAGATACGCAGTATTTT.